A selection of T cell receptor beta chains follows, all from one sample in a study of blood T cell repertoires in COVID-19. The protocol was immunoSEQ multiplex PCR, while the TCRdb copy is restricted to in-frame clones and leaves out a portion. The sample consists of around 40,000 clones, around 95% of them appearing once. The sample consisted of peripheral blood. The receptors derive from a human donor with active COVID-19. The donor label of this sample is uncertain. CDR3s include the opening cysteine and the closing phenylalanine or tryptophan. The D gene is left open where the match is weak. The listing skips clone size in some rows; elsewhere it reads once, few, many or a size class.

d_gene	j_gene	abundance	v_gene	CDR3aa	CDR3nt
-	TRBJ2-1	-	TRBV5-1	CASKQGSPYNEQFF	TGCGCCAGCAAACAGGGATCCCCATACAATGAGCAGTTCTTC
TRBD1	TRBJ1-1	-	TRBV7-8	CASSSRVSGGYGGDTEAFF	TGTGCCAGCAGCTCTAGGGTATCAGGGGGCTATGGGGGAGACACTGAAGCTTTCTTT
-	TRBJ1-2	-	TRBV6-4	CASSDQPGAINYGYTF	TGTGCCAGCAGTGACCAGCCTGGGGCTATTAACTATGGCTACACCTTC
TRBD1	TRBJ1-3	once	TRBV28	CASSLFDRGENTIYF	TGTGCCAGCAGTTTATTCGACAGGGGTGAAAACACCATATATTTT
TRBD1	TRBJ2-7	-	TRBV19	CASSTGQGAAWEQYF	TGTGCCAGTAGCACAGGACAGGGAGCGGCTTGGGAGCAGTACTTC
TRBD1	TRBJ1-2	-	TRBV28	CASSSGQGSMGYTF	TGTGCCAGCAGTTCCGGACAGGGTTCTATGGGCTACACCTTC
-	TRBJ2-3	-	TRBV7-9	CASSSFGGAVTDTQYF	TGTGCCAGCAGCTCATTTGGGGGGGCGGTCACAGATACGCAGTATTTT
TRBD1	TRBJ1-6	-	TRBV3-1/TRBV3-2	CASSQAGQGASPLHF	TGTGCCAGCAGCCAAGCAGGGCAGGGGGCTTCACCCCTCCACTTT
TRBD2	TRBJ2-6	-	TRBV5-1	CASSSVAGPGANVLTF	TGCGCCAGCAGCTCTGTAGCGGGTCCTGGGGCCAACGTCCTGACTTTC
TRBD1	TRBJ2-7	once	TRBV19	CASADRAIFGEQYF	TGTGCCAGTGCGGACAGGGCCATATTCGGCGAGCAGTACTTC
TRBD2	TRBJ2-7	-	TRBV7-2	CASSWTSGSYEQYF	TGTGCCAGCAGCTGGACTAGCGGGAGCTACGAGCAGTACTTC
-	TRBJ1-3	-	TRBV4-1	CASSQDRVGNTIYF	TGCGCCAGCAGCCAAGACAGGGTCGGAAACACCATATATTTT
-	TRBJ1-2	-	TRBV11-3	CASSRGRDWQGYTF	TGTGCCAGCAGTAGGGGCAGGGACTGGCAAGGCTACACCTTC
-	TRBJ2-3	-	TRBV11-2	CASSLELGDLTDTQYF	TGTGCCAGCAGCTTAGAGTTGGGAGACCTAACAGATACGCAGTATTTT
-	TRBJ2-7	-	TRBV9	CASSVEADSFYEQYF	TGTGCCAGCAGCGTAGAGGCGGACAGTTTCTACGAGCAGTACTTC
TRBD1	TRBJ1-2	-	TRBV28	CASSASGGYDGYGYTF	TGTGCCAGCAGTGCGTCAGGGGGTTATGATGGCTATGGCTACACCTTC
TRBD1	TRBJ1-5	-	TRBV2	CASGKDRVGNQPQHF	TGTGCCAGCGGAAAGGACAGGGTTGGCAATCAGCCCCAGCATTTT
-	TRBJ2-7	-	TRBV19	CASSNEASSYEQYF	TGTGCCAGTAGTAATGAAGCCTCATCCTACGAGCAGTACTTC